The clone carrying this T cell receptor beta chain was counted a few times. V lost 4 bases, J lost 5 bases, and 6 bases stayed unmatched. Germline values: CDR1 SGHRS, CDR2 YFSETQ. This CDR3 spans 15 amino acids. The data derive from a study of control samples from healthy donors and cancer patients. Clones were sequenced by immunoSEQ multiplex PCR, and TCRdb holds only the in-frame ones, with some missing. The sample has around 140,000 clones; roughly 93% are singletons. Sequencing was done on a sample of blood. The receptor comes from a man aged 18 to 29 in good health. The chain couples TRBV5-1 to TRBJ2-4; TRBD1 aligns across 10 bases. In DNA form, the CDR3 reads TGCGCCAGCAGCGCCACCGGGACAGGGGAAAACATTCAGTACTTC. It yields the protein CASSATGTGENIQYF.